The sample holds a few counts of the clone carrying this T cell receptor beta chain. The source of the sample is a study of blood T cell repertoires in COVID-19. Repertoires were generated with immunoSEQ multiplex PCR, while TCRdb's copy carries only in-frame clones and drops some. Of about 370,000 clones in the sample, around 87% were seen once. Germline CDR1 reads LNHDA; CDR2 reads SQIVND (reference sequence). V lost 4 bases to trimming and J lost 2 bases, with 12 bases between them. This CDR3 has 16 residues. The sequenced sample was PBMCs or T cells enriched from blood (not recorded which). This chain uses TRBV19 with TRBJ1-6; D is undetermined. This clonotype originated in a man between 18 and 29 years old who had recovered from COVID-19. The CDR3 DNA follows: TGTGCCAGTAGTACCGTCCTTTGGCCCTATAATTCACCCCTCCACTTT. Translating it yields CASSTVLWPYNSPLHF.